This entry lists 2 T cell receptor beta chains sequenced from one sample in a study of blood T cell repertoires in COVID-19 (dated by TCRdb to the early 2020s). Library preparation was by the immunoSEQ multiplex PCR assay. Drawn from immuneACCESS, this table holds only the in-frame rearrangements with V and J called that TCRdb kept. Clones are partly lost; checked studies trace under half to an unresolved V gene and leave the rest unexplained. This sample has under 300,000 clones in its table, and 80% to 90% of those were observed once. The ten most abundant clones make up 1.9% of the sample. Sample: PBMCs or T cells enriched from blood (not recorded which). Receptors were obtained from a woman aged 45-59 years who had recovered from COVID-19.

J is TRBJ2-3 and V is TRBV2, with 8 bases fitting TRBD2. CDR3 length: 14 amino acids. CDR1 and CDR2 from the germline V gene are SNHLY and FYNNEI. V gave up 8 bases and J gave up 1 base; unmatched junction bases: 5. The CDR3 sequence: CASGREGGTDTQYF. The CDR3 DNA is TGTGCCAGCGGACGGGAGGGAGGCACAGATACGCAGTATTTT.

This clone was detected only once. The chain has TRBV5-4 and TRBJ2-5, with D unclear. The CDR3 is 15 residues long. From germline, CDR1 is SGHNT and CDR2 YYREEE (reference sequence). Deletions cut 4 bases from V and 2 bases from J, with 15 bases between. CDR3 residues: CASSADSRRQETQYF. The CDR3 DNA sequence: TGTGCCAGCAGCGCCGATTCTAGAAGGCAAGAGACCCAGTACTTC.